The 20 T cell receptor beta chains given below trace back to one sample, sequenced in a study of T-cell memory formation after mild COVID-19. TCRdb re-called the 5' RACE reads through MiXCR, storing one row per CDR3 protein. Of under 600,000 distinct CDR3 sequences listed, about 20% were seen once; the top ten hold roughly 9.1%. The material sequenced was PBMCs or a T cell subset sorted from them (not recorded which). The receptors stem from an adult woman who had mild COVID-19 (a few samples of this study predate the infection). Cell type and time point are not known.

This rearrangement joins TRBV6-6 to TRBJ1-5; 7 bases agree with TRBD1. The CDR3 loop spans 15 amino acids. Trimming removed 2 bases from V and 6 bases from J; junction bases left unmatched: 7. Germline V lookup: CDR1 MNHNY, CDR2 SVGAGI (reference sequence). CDR3: CASSYPGGDSQPQHF. The CDR3 nucleotides read TGTGCCAGCAGTTACCCAGGAGGGGACAGTCAGCCCCAGCATTTT.

This clonotype occurred many times. This chain connects TRBV5-1 to TRBJ2-1, with D unresolved. Germline V gene lookup returns CDR1 SGHRS and CDR2 YFSETQ. The CDR3 spans 16 residues. V lost 0 bases to trimming and J lost 0 bases, with 10 bases between them. In DNA form, the CDR3 reads TGCGCCAGCAGCTTGGTCGGCTCGCTCTCCTACAATGAGCAGTTCTTC. Residues: CASSLVGSLSYNEQFF.

This clonotype has more than one count but fewer than ten. This chain links TRBV5-1 with TRBJ2-4, with a tentative D call TRBD2 (6 bases). Germline V gene sequence: CDR1 SGHRS, CDR2 YFSETQ. This CDR3 has 14 amino acids. The V end was cut by 4 bases, the J end by 7 bases, with 15 bases between. CDR3 coding DNA: TGCGCCAGCAGCGACGTTTCGGAGGGGAACATTCAGTACTTC. It yields the protein CASSDVSEGNIQYF. Complete variable domain (other parts from reference TRBV5-1 and TRBJ2-4): KAGVTQTPRYLIKTRGQQVTLSCSPISGHRSVSWYQQTPGQGLQFLFEYFSETQRNKGNFPGRFSGRQFSNSRSEMNVSTLELGDSALYLCASSDVSEGNIQYFGAGTRLSVL.

The genes are TRBV15 and TRBJ2-1; D perhaps matches TRBD1 (6 bases). Germline V CDR1 and CDR2: LNHNV, YYDKDF (reference sequence). The CDR3 extends over 14 amino acids. Deletions cut 1 base from V and 4 bases from J, with 8 bases between. The CDR3 DNA sequence: TGTGCCACCAGCAGAGGGGGGACATACAATGAGCAGTTCTTC. Protein product: CATSRGGTYNEQFF.

This clonotype was picked up a small number of times. The gene calls are TRBV18 and TRBJ2-6; D not resolved. CDR3 length: 16 amino acids. Germline V lookup: CDR1 KGHSH, CDR2 LQKENI. The ends were cut back, 0 bases at V and 4 bases at J, with 10 bases in the middle. The CDR3 reads CASSPPPVLGANVLTF. DNA of the CDR3: TGTGCCAGCTCACCACCCCCAGTCCTGGGGGCCAACGTCCTGACTTTC.

The chain links TRBV9 to TRBJ2-5, with 9 bases identical to TRBD2. The CDR3 is made up of 16 amino acids. The junction had 9 bases not matched to a gene; V was cut back by 4 bases and J by 2 bases. CDR1 SGDLS and CDR2 YYNGEE come from the germline V gene. CDR3 loop: CASSPSAGGAQETQYF. In DNA form, the CDR3 reads TGTGCCAGCAGCCCCTCGGCGGGAGGGGCGCAAGAGACCCAGTACTTC.

There are a few counts of this clonotype. V and J are TRBV12-3 or TRBV12-4 and TRBJ1-3; the D is unclear. Trimming removed 6 bases at V and 3 bases at J, with 9 bases between. This CDR3 is 13 amino acids long. The DNA of the CDR3 is TGTGCCAGCAGGGTCTCGGGTGGAAACACCATATATTTT. Its protein is CASRVSGGNTIYF.

This clonotype was seen many times. V is TRBV7-2 and J is TRBJ2-7; 7 bases align to TRBD2. CDR1 and CDR2 from the germline V gene are SGHTA and FQGNSA. V trimming: 4 bases; J trimming: 3 bases; junction bases outside the gene matches: 9. This CDR3 has 15 residues. The CDR3 DNA follows: TGTGCCAGCAGCTCCTCCCGGCTAGCGGTCTACGAGCAGTACTTC. Translation: CASSSSRLAVYEQYF.

This clonotype was counted a few times. The chain has TRBV7-6 and TRBJ2-3; D gene unclear. Germline V gene sequence: CDR1 SGHVS, CDR2 FNYEAQ. V lost 6 bases to trimming and J lost 6 bases, with 10 bases between them. The CDR3 consists of 12 residues. CDR3 amino acids: CASRGSWDTQYF. In nucleotides, the CDR3 is TGTGCCAGCAGAGGCTCGTGGGATACGCAGTATTTT. Looking up the rest from reference TRBV7-6 and TRBJ2-3 gives the full variable domain: GAGVSQSPRYKVTKRGQDVALRCDPISGHVSLYWYRQALGQGPEFLTYFNYEAQQDKSGLPNDRFSAERPEGSISTLTIQRTEQRDSAMYRCASRGSWDTQYFGPGTRLTVL.

V usage is TRBV30 and J usage is TRBJ2-1, with 9 bases matching TRBD2. The CDR3 runs 16 residues. Germline-derived CDR1 and CDR2 are GTSNPN and SVGIG (reference sequence). The J segment lost 2 bases and the V segment lost 0 bases, leaving 5 bases of the junction unmatched. The CDR3 bases are TGTGCCTGGAGTGTAGGGAGGACTAGCGCCTACAATGAGCAGTTCTTC. Translation: CAWSVGRTSAYNEQFF.

This clonotype showed up just a few times. J is TRBJ2-3 and V is TRBV4-2, with unresolved D. Germline assignment: CDR1 LGHNA and CDR2 YNFKEQ. The CDR3 has 17 residues. With 2 bases removed from V and 0 bases from J, the gap between germline ends came to 15 bases. The CDR3 coding sequence is TGTGCCAGCAGCCAACTCACCGAGGTGGATAGCACAGATACGCAGTATTTT. Protein sequence: CASSQLTEVDSTDTQYF.

The CDR3 region has the DNA TGTGCTAGTGGTTTCGGACTAGCGGGAGATTCTAGGGAGATTACCTACAATGAGCAGTTCTTC. It specifies CASGFGLAGDSREITYNEQFF. This rearrangement joins TRBV12-5 to TRBJ2-1; TRBD2 matches 13 bases. The CDR3 covers 21 residues. V was clipped by 3 bases and J by 2 bases; unmatched bases: 16. The germline CDR1 and CDR2 sequences are LGHNT and FRNRAP.

This clonotype was counted between two and nine times. The CDR3 nucleotides read TGTGCCAGCAGCTTACGAGCACACAGGGGGCAAAGCGGGGAGCTGTTTTTT. This translates into CASSLRAHRGQSGELFF. V and J are TRBV7-2 and TRBJ2-2, with 9 nucleotides matching TRBD1. The junction had 11 bases not matched to a gene; V was cut back by 2 bases and J by 7 bases. The CDR3 runs 17 residues. Germline CDR1 reads SGHTA; CDR2 reads FQGNSA. Variable domain in full (rest from reference TRBV7-2 and TRBJ2-2): GAGVSQSPSNKVTEKGKDVELRCDPISGHTALYWYRQSLGQGLEFLIYFQGNSAPDKSGLPSDRFSAERTGGSVSTLTIQRTQQEDSAVYLCASSLRAHRGQSGELFFGEGSRLTVL.

The CDR3 spells CSVRRLVQFF. For the CDR3, the DNA is TGCAGCGTAAGAAGACTGGTGCAGTTCTTC. The J gene is TRBJ2-1, the V gene TRBV29-1; D is uncertain. This CDR3 region has 10 residues. The germline CDR1 and CDR2 sequences are SQVTM and ANQGSEA. V lost 6 bases and J 12 bases, leaving 12 bases between the germline ends.

This clonotype was seen a few times. This chain joins TRBV10-3 and TRBJ1-2, with 9 bases fitting TRBD1. CDR3 length equals 14 residues. The germline CDR1 and CDR2 sequences are ENHRY and SYGVKD. V lost 9 bases, J lost 7 bases, and 12 bases stayed unmatched. CDR3 loop: CAILDPQGARGYTF. CDR3 nucleotide sequence: TGTGCCATTCTGGATCCACAGGGGGCACGTGGCTACACCTTC.

This clonotype was found a few times. The rearrangement joins TRBV5-5 to TRBJ2-2, with D uncertain. CDR3 length: 14 residues. The germline V gene encodes CDR1 SGHKS and CDR2 YYEKEE (reference sequence). The V end lost 2 bases, the J end lost 0 bases, and 5 bases lay between the germline ends. The CDR3: CASSFNTNTGELFF. CDR3 nucleotides: TGTGCCAGCAGCTTTAACACGAACACCGGGGAGCTGTTTTTT.

The rearrangement links TRBV5-1 to TRBJ2-1; D may be TRBD2 (6 bases). The germline CDR1 and CDR2 sequences are SGHRS and YFSETQ. The V gene lost 0 bases and the J gene lost 3 bases, with 16 bases spanning the gap. The CDR3 totals 17 residues. For the CDR3, the DNA is TGCGCCAGCAGCTTGGTGTCGCGGGGAGACCACTACAATGAGCAGTTCTTC. Its translation: CASSLVSRGDHYNEQFF.

This clonotype was counted many times. CDR3 amino acids: CASSLGLNTGELFF. The CDR3 nucleotides are TGTGCCAGCAGTTTAGGACTCAACACCGGGGAGCTGTTTTTT. V and J are TRBV12-3 or TRBV12-4 and TRBJ2-2; D remains unclear. Between the trimmed V and J ends, which lost 1 base and 2 bases, there was a span of 5 bases. CDR3 length: 14 residues.

V and J are TRBV7-3 and TRBJ2-2; D remains ambiguous. Trimming took 2 bases from V and 5 from J, leaving 6 bases between them. This CDR3 has 13 amino acids. Germline loops: CDR1 SGHTA, CDR2 FQGTGA. In DNA, the CDR3 is TGTGCCAGCAGCTTAGGCAGGACCGGGGAGCTGTTTTTT. Its protein product is CASSLGRTGELFF.

The genes are TRBV11-2 and TRBJ1-3; D is unclear. Trimming pared 0 bases from V and 4 bases from J, leaving 10 bases between. The germline V gene encodes CDR1 SGHAT and CDR2 FQNNGV. The CDR3 has 15 amino acids. The CDR3 reads CASSLDFGSGNTIYF. The CDR3 coding sequence is TGTGCCAGCAGCTTAGATTTCGGTTCCGGAAACACCATATATTTT.